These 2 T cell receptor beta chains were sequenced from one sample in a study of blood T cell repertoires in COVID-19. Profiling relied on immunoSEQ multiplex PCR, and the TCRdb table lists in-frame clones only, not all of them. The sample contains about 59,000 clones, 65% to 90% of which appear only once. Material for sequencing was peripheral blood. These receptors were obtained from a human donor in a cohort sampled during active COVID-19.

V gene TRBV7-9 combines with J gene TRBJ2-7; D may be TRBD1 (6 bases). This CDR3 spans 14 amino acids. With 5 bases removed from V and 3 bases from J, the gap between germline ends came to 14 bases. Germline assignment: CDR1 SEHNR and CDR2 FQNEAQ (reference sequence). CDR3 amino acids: CASSHHRVGYEQYF. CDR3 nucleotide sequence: TGTGCCAGCAGCCATCACAGGGTCGGCTACGAGCAGTACTTC.

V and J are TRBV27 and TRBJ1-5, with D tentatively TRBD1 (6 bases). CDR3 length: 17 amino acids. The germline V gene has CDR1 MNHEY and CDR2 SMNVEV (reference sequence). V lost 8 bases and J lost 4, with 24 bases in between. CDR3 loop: CASRMRGTEVKNQPQHF. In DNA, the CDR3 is TGTGCCAGCCGGATGAGGGGGACGGAGGTAAAGAATCAGCCCCAGCATTTT.